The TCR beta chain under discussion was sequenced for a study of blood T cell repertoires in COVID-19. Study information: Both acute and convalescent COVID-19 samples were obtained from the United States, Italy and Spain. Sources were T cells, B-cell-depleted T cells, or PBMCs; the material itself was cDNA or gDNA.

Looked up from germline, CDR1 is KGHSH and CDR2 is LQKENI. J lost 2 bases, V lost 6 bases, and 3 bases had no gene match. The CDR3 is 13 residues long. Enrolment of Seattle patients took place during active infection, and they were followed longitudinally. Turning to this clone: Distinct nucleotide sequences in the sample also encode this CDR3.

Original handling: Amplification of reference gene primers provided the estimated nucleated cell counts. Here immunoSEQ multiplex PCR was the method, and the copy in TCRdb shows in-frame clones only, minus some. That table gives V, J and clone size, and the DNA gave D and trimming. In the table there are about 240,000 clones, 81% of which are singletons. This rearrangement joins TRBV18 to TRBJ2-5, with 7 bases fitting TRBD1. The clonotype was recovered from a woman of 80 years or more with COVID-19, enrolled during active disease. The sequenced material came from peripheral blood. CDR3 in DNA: TGTGCCAGCTCCCAGGGACAGCAAGAGACCCAGTACTTC. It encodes CASSQGQQETQYF.